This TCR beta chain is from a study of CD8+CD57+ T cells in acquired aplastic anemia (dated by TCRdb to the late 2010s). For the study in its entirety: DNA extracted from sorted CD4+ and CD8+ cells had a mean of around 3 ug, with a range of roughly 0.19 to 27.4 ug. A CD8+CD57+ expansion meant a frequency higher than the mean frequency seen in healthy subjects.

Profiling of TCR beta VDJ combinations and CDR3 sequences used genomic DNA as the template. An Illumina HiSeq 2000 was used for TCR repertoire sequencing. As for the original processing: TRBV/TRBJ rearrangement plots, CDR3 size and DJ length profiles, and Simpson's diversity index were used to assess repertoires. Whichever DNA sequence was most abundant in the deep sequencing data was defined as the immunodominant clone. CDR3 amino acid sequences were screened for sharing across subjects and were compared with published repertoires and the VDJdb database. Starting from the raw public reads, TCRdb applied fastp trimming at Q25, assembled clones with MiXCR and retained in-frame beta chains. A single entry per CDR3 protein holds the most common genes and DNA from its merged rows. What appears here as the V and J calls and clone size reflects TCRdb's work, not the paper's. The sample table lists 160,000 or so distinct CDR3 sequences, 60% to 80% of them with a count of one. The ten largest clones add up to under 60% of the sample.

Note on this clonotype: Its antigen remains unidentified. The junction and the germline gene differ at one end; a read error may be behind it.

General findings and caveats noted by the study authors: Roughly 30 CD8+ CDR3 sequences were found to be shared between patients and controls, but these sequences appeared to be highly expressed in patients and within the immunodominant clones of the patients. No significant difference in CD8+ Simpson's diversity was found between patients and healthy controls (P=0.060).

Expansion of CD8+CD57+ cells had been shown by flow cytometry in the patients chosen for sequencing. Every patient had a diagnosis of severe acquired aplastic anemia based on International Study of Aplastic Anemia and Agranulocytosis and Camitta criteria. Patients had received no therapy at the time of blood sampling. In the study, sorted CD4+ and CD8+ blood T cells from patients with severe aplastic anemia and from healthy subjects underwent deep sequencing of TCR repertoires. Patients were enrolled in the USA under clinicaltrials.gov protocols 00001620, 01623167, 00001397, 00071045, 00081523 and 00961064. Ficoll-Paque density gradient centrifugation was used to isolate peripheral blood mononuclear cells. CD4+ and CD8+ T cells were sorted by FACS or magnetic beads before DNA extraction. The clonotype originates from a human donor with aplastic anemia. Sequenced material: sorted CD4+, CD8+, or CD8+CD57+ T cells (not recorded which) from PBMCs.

The nucleotide sequence is TGTGCCAGCAGCGTAGCGGTGCGGGGGGGAAGCTCCTACAATGAGCAGTTCTTC. It is translated as CASSVAVRGGSSYNEQFF. The sequence is built from TRBV7-9 and TRBJ2-1; 9 central bases correspond to TRBD2. The germline V gene (reference sequence) specifies SEHNR as CDR1 and FQNEAQ as CDR2. Inclusive of the bounding cysteine and phenylalanine, the CDR3 is 18 residues long. Left in the record is the CDR3 DNA by itself, 54 bases read in frame from the first base.